Listed below are T cell receptor beta chains from one sample, sequenced in a study. TCRdb processed the 5' RACE reads anew with MiXCR; each CDR3 protein has one entry. Of 35,000 to 55,000 distinct CDR3 sequences listed, around 23% are singletons. Sequencing used Tregs sorted from a lymph node. These receptors came from a female donor with breast cancer. Each CDR3 is given with its conserved first and last residue. D genes are given only for firm matches. Only part of the rows carry a size: once, few, many, or a class if the clone is expanded.

>TRBV20-1|TRBJ2-2|NA|few
TGCAGTGCTAGAGAACCAGCGGCTACGAACACCGGGGAGCTGTTTTTT
CSAREPAATNTGELFF
>TRBV5-1|TRBJ1-2|NA|few
TGCGCCAGCAGCTTGGCGGGGGACTATGGCTACACCTTC
CASSLAGDYGYTF
>TRBV6-1|TRBJ1-6|NA|few
TGTGCCAGCAGTGAACTTCGCCGGACAGTTAATTCACCCCTCCACTTT
CASSELRRTVNSPLHF
>TRBV27|TRBJ1-5|NA|many
TGTGCCAGCAGTTTATCGGGAGGCAATCAGCCCCAGCATTTT
CASSLSGGNQPQHF
>TRBV6-5|TRBJ2-1|TRBD1|many
TGTGCCAGCAGTTCGTTGTGGGGACAGCGGTGGCTTGAGTTCTTC
CASSSLWGQRWLEFF
>TRBV5-1|TRBJ2-5|NA|NA
TGCGCCAGCAGCTTGGTTCGGACACCCCATGAGACCCAGTACTTC
CASSLVRTPHETQYF
>TRBV6-5|TRBJ2-7|TRBD2|few
TGTGCCAGCAGTCAGTCTAGCGGGAGTATTTACGAGCAGTACTTC
CASSQSSGSIYEQYF
>TRBV18|TRBJ1-6|TRBD1|few
TGTGCCAGCTCACTGCGGACAGGGGATAGGTCCTATAATTCACCCCTCCACTTT
CASSLRTGDRSYNSPLHF
>TRBV5-1|TRBJ2-1|TRBD2|many
TGCGCCAGCAGCTTGGTAGGACTAGCGGGAGGGCCCCAGTTCTTC
CASSLVGLAGGPQFF
>TRBV24-1|TRBJ2-3|NA|few
TGTGCCACCAGTGATTTGCCGGTCAGGGAGAGGGATACGCAGTATTTT
CATSDLPVRERDTQYF
>TRBV9|TRBJ2-7|TRBD1|few
TGTGCCAGCAGCCCATGGGACAGGGCGACCTACGAGCAGTACTTC
CASSPWDRATYEQYF
>TRBV4-1|TRBJ1-1|NA|few
TGCGCCAGCAGCCGACAACTTAACACTGAAGCTTTCTTT
CASSRQLNTEAFF
>TRBV30|TRBJ2-7|NA|few
TGTGCCTGGAGTCCCTCCTACGAGCAGTACTTC
CAWSPSYEQYF
>TRBV5-1|TRBJ2-7|TRBD1|few
TGCGCCAGCAGCTTCGGGACAGGGGATGGCTACGAGCAGTACTTC
CASSFGTGDGYEQYF
>TRBV5-1|TRBJ2-2|TRBD2|few
TGCGCCAGCAGCCTCCGACTAGCGGGAAACACCGGGGAGCTGTTTTTT
CASSLRLAGNTGELFF
>TRBV3-1|TRBJ2-3|NA|NA
TGTGCCAGCTGCCCCACCCGGGAAGGCTCAGATACGCAGTATTTT
CASCPTREGSDTQYF
>TRBV2|TRBJ2-1|TRBD2|many
TGTGCCAGCAGTGAAGGTCTGGCTAGCGGACCCCTTGGGGATGAGCAGTTCTTC
CASSEGLASGPLGDEQFF
>TRBV7-9|TRBJ2-1|NA|many
TGTGCCAGCAGCTTTCTTGTAGGGGTCAATGAGCAGTTCTTC
CASSFLVGVNEQFF
>TRBV27|TRBJ1-2|NA|many
TGTGCCAGCAGTTCCTCCTGGCGAGGAGGCTACACCTTC
CASSSSWRGGYTF
>TRBV7-2|TRBJ2-1|NA|NA
TGTGCCAGCACCTTAATTCATGGGGTGGCCAATTGGTTCTTC
CASTLIHGVANWFF
>TRBV15|TRBJ1-5|NA|few
TGTGCCACCAGCAGAGATCGGGGACGCAATCAGCCCCAGCATTTT
CATSRDRGRNQPQHF
>TRBV6-2/TRBV6-3|TRBJ2-2|NA|many
TGTGCCAGCACCTTGGGGGCCGGGGAGCTGTTTTTT
CASTLGAGELFF
>TRBV20-1|TRBJ2-3|NA|NA
TGCAGTGCTAGAGATAGGCTAGCTTCTACCGCAGATACGCAGTATTTT
CSARDRLASTADTQYF
>TRBV27|TRBJ1-6|TRBD1|many
TGTGCCAGCAGTTTATCCTGGACAGGGTTGAATTCACCCCTCCACTTT
CASSLSWTGLNSPLHF
>TRBV9|TRBJ2-1|NA|NA
TGTGCCAGCAGCGTACTTGGTTCGGAAGGTTACAATGAGCAGTTCTTC
CASSVLGSEGYNEQFF
>TRBV5-1|TRBJ1-1|NA|NA
TGCGCCAGCAGCTTGAGGGACTCTGAAGCTTTCTTT
CASSLRDSEAFF
>TRBV7-9|TRBJ2-2|TRBD2|few
TGTGCCAGCAGCCCGGGACTAGCGGGCATCTTGAACACCGGGGAGCTGTTTTTT
CASSPGLAGILNTGELFF
>TRBV12-3/TRBV12-4|TRBJ1-2|NA|few
TGTGCCAGCAGTTTATCCCTCAAACAGGCCAACTATGGCTACACCTTC
CASSLSLKQANYGYTF
>TRBV4-2|TRBJ2-2|TRBD2|many
TGTGCCAGCAGCCAAGAAGCGGGAGGGAACACCGGGGAGCTGTTTTTT
CASSQEAGGNTGELFF
>TRBV7-2|TRBJ2-1|TRBD2|NA
TGTGCCAGCAGCCTGACTAGCGTCTCCTACAATGAGCAGTTCTTC
CASSLTSVSYNEQFF
>TRBV29-1|TRBJ2-1|TRBD2|many
TGCAGCGTCACCCCTAGCGGGAGGGGTTACAATGAGCAGTTCTTC
CSVTPSGRGYNEQFF
>TRBV20-1|TRBJ1-6|NA|many
TGCAGTGCTAGAGTAAGGGAAAATTCACCCCTCCACTTT
CSARVRENSPLHF
>TRBV5-1|TRBJ2-7|NA|NA
TGCGCCAGCAGCTCCAGTAGAAACTCCTACGAGCAGTACTTC
CASSSSRNSYEQYF
>TRBV27|TRBJ2-4|TRBD2|many
TGTGCCAGCAGTTTAGACCTACTAGCGGCGAAAAACATTCAGTACTTC
CASSLDLLAAKNIQYF
>TRBV20-1|TRBJ1-5|NA|NA
TGCAGTGCTAGTCTCTTGGGTCAGCCCCGGCATTTT
CSASLLGQPRHF
>TRBV28|TRBJ1-6|TRBD1|many
TGTGCCAGCAGTTCCGCCCGGGACAGGGACTATAATTCACCCCTCCACTTT
CASSSARDRDYNSPLHF
>TRBV20-1|TRBJ2-7|TRBD2|few
TGCAGTGCTACCTCCCAGCGGGAGCCCTACGAGCAGTACTTC
CSATSQREPYEQYF
>TRBV6-5|TRBJ1-6|TRBD1|NA
TGTGCCAGCAGTTACCAGGGCAGGGGGACACCCCTCCACTTT
CASSYQGRGTPLHF
>TRBV30|TRBJ1-1|NA|few
TGTGCCTGCGGAACGGCTTTCTTT
CACGTAFF
>TRBV5-5|TRBJ2-7|NA|many
TGTGCCAGCAGCAGGGGGGGTAGCTCCTACGAGCAGTACTTC
CASSRGGSSYEQYF
>TRBV6-1|TRBJ1-1|NA|few
TGTGCCAGCAGTGAAGTGCAGGGCCGGGGGACTGAAGCTTTCTTT
CASSEVQGRGTEAFF
>TRBV6-1|TRBJ2-7|TRBD2|NA
TGTGCCAGCACCGAACGGCGCGGGAGTCCCTACGAGCAGTACTTC
CASTERRGSPYEQYF
>TRBV28|TRBJ2-2|TRBD2|NA
TGTGCCAGCAGTTTGGGGGGGAAAGTCGGGGAGCTGTTTTTT
CASSLGGKVGELFF
>TRBV4-2|TRBJ2-5|NA|many
TGTGCCAGCAGCCAAGGCGTTCTCTCAGGTCCGGAGACCCAGTACTTC
CASSQGVLSGPETQYF
>TRBV4-1|TRBJ2-5|NA|NA
TGCGCCAGCAGCCCGGTCAGGACTCAAGAGACCCAGTACTTC
CASSPVRTQETQYF
>TRBV6-1|TRBJ1-2|NA|NA
TGTGCCAGCAGTGAGACGCAGGGATCTGGCTACACCTTC
CASSETQGSGYTF
>TRBV5-1|TRBJ2-1|TRBD2|NA
TGCGCCAGCAGCCCACTAGCGGGAGATCTGAATGAGCAGTTCTTC
CASSPLAGDLNEQFF
>TRBV20-1|TRBJ2-7|NA|NA
TGCAGTGCCCCGACCCCGGGAGAGGAAGCCTACGAGCAGTACTTC
CSAPTPGEEAYEQYF
>TRBV4-1|TRBJ2-5|NA|NA
TGCGCCAGCAGCCAAGTCGGTGGACAAGAGACCCAGTACTTC
CASSQVGGQETQYF
>TRBV20-1|TRBJ2-5|NA|few
TGCAGTGCTATAGTGGCCAGGGGGGCAGAGACCCAGTACTTC
CSAIVARGAETQYF
>TRBV5-1|TRBJ2-5|TRBD2|many
TGCGCCAGCAGCTTCGGGACTAGCGGCCAAGAGACCCAGTACTTC
CASSFGTSGQETQYF
>TRBV28|TRBJ2-7|NA|NA
TGTGCCAGCAGGACGGGCGGGATTACCTACGAGCAGTACTTC
CASRTGGITYEQYF
>TRBV5-1|TRBJ1-2|NA|NA
TGCGCCAGCAGCCCCCAGGGTTCGGGATATGGCTACACCTTC
CASSPQGSGYGYTF
>TRBV5-1|TRBJ2-1|NA|many
TGCGCCAGCAGCTTGGGCGGGTATACCTACAATGAGCAGTTCTTC
CASSLGGYTYNEQFF
>TRBV20-1|TRBJ2-7|NA|many
TGCAGTGCTACCCCGGGGGGGACAGGTAGTAGGGAGCAGTACTTC
CSATPGGTGSREQYF
>TRBV4-1|TRBJ2-5|TRBD1|NA
TGCGCCAGCAGCCAAGAAGGGGGCGCGAAGACCCAGTACTTC
CASSQEGGAKTQYF
>TRBV20-1|TRBJ1-1|TRBD1|few
TGCAGTGCTAGAGGTCCAGGGGGCGCGACTGAAGCTTTCTTT
CSARGPGGATEAFF
>TRBV12-3/TRBV12-4|TRBJ1-2|TRBD1|few
TGTGCCAGCAGATACGACAGGGTTGCTAACTATGGCTACACCTTC
CASRYDRVANYGYTF
>TRBV29-1|TRBJ2-1|NA|many
TGCAGCCACGAAAGGGGGAATGAGCAGTTCTTC
CSHERGNEQFF